This is a list of T cell receptor beta chains from one sample in a study of PD-1 blockade in mismatch repair-deficient tumors. Generated by immunoSEQ multiplex PCR, the TCRdb table keeps only in-frame clones and is missing some. This table holds 40,000 to 60,000 clones, roughly 80% found once. Source: peripheral blood, taken more than 19 weeks after starting pembrolizumab. The receptors were sampled from an adult with mismatch repair-deficient cancer. The CDR3 runs from the conserved cysteine through the conserved F or W. The D gene is left open where the match is weak. The size of a clone is reported for some rows only, either as once, few or many, or as a class for expanded clones.

TRBV5-8	TRBJ1-1	.	.	TGTGCCAGCAGCTTGGCAGGGCAAACTGAAGCTTTCTTT	CASSLAGQTEAFF
TRBV6-1	TRBJ1-2	once	.	TGTGCCAGCAGTGAAATGGAAGGCAGGGAGGGAGGCTACACCTTC	CASSEMEGREGGYTF
TRBV6-1	TRBJ1-1	.	TRBD1	TGTGCCAGCAGGCCTGGGGACAGGGTCTCTGAAGCTTTCTTT	CASRPGDRVSEAFF
TRBV19	TRBJ2-7	.	.	TGTGCCAGTAGTTGGTCCGGCAGGGTTGCATTAGGCGAGCAGTACTTC	CASSWSGRVALGEQYF
TRBV18	TRBJ1-1	.	.	TGTGCCAGCTCACCTAACCGACGACTCGGATCCACTGAAGCTTTCTTT	CASSPNRRLGSTEAFF
TRBV29-1	TRBJ2-1	once	TRBD2	TGCAGCGTTGTTAGCGGGGGATACAATGAGCAGTTCTTC	CSVVSGGYNEQFF
TRBV9	TRBJ2-2	few	.	TGTGCCAGCAGCTCACGCACCGGGGAGCTGTTTTTT	CASSSRTGELFF
TRBV5-1	TRBJ2-7	once	TRBD1	TGCGCCAGCAGCCTGGACTTAGGGACAGGGCGGTACGAGCAGTACTTC	CASSLDLGTGRYEQYF
TRBV10-3	TRBJ2-3	.	TRBD2	TGTGCCATCAAAGGGACTAGCCAGGATACGCAGTATTTT	CAIKGTSQDTQYF
TRBV6-4	TRBJ2-1	.	.	TGTGCCAGCAGTGACTCGTTAAAAAACAATGAGCAGTTCTTC	CASSDSLKNNEQFF
TRBV6-5	TRBJ1-1	.	.	TGTGCCAGCAGCTGGGGGCTGAACACTGAAGCTTTCTTT	CASSWGLNTEAFF
TRBV28	TRBJ2-7	.	.	TGTGCCAGCAGACACTCTACCTACGAGCAGTACTTC	CASRHSTYEQYF
TRBV7-2	TRBJ2-7	.	TRBD2	TGTGCCAGCAGCGACCCGGGACTAGGGAGCTCCTACGAGCAGTACTTC	CASSDPGLGSSYEQYF
TRBV4-2	TRBJ1-2	.	.	TGTGCCAGCAGCCAAGATCCCCGCCAGGGAGGATATGGCTACACCTTC	CASSQDPRQGGYGYTF
TRBV5-1	TRBJ2-1	few	TRBD2	TGCGCCAGCAGCTTGGGGGGACTAGCGGGAGACGAGCAGTTCTTC	CASSLGGLAGDEQFF
TRBV19	TRBJ2-2	.	.	TGTGCCAGTAGTATATTATTAGCTGGGTTCGGGATCGGGGAGCTGTTTTTT	CASSILLAGFGIGELFF
TRBV19	TRBJ2-5	.	TRBD1	TGTGCCAGTAGTATAACAGGGGGCTCTGAGACCCAGTACTTC	CASSITGGSETQYF
TRBV6-6	TRBJ2-1	.	.	TGTGCCAGCAAGGGCTCCTACAATGAGCAGTTCTTC	CASKGSYNEQFF
TRBV7-2	TRBJ2-1	few	.	TGTGCCAGCAGCTTTTCCAGGCGGGATGAGCAGTTCTTC	CASSFSRRDEQFF
TRBV7-9	TRBJ1-1	.	TRBD1	TGTGCCAGCAGTTTTATCCGGGACAGGGGTATGAACACTGAAGCTTTCTTT	CASSFIRDRGMNTEAFF
TRBV5-1	TRBJ2-3	once	TRBD1	TGCGCCAGCAATAGACAGGGGGCAACCACAGATACGCAGTATTTT	CASNRQGATTDTQYF
TRBV11-2	TRBJ1-2	.	.	TGTGCCAGCAGCTCTAGGACGGGACCTAACTATGGCTACACCTTC	CASSSRTGPNYGYTF
TRBV19	TRBJ2-1	.	.	TGTGCCAGTAGTATAGGTTCTAGCGCCTCTGAGTCCTACAATGAGCAGTTCTTC	CASSIGSSASESYNEQFF
TRBV30	TRBJ2-4	.	.	TGTGCCTGGAATTCCGAGGCCAAAAACATTCAGTACTTC	CAWNSEAKNIQYF
TRBV5-1	TRBJ2-6	.	.	TGCGCCAGCAGCTTGGGACAGGAGTCTGGGGCCAACGTCCTGACTTTC	CASSLGQESGANVLTF
TRBV4-2	TRBJ2-2	.	.	TGTGCCAGCGGATACGCGAACACCGGGGAGCTGTTTTTT	CASGYANTGELFF
TRBV6-5	TRBJ2-1	.	.	TGTGCCAGCACCCCGGGAGTTGGATCGCCTAATGAGCAGTTCTTC	CASTPGVGSPNEQFF
TRBV19	TRBJ2-2	.	TRBD1	TGTGCCAGTAGTATAGAGCCCGGGACAGCCGGGGAGCTGTTTTTT	CASSIEPGTAGELFF
TRBV4-1	TRBJ2-1	.	.	TGCGCCAGCAGCCAAGAGGGGAATGAGCAGTTCTTC	CASSQEGNEQFF
TRBV15	TRBJ2-3	.	TRBD2	TGTGCCACCAGCAGAACTACTAGCGCCCGCACAGATACGCAGTATTTT	CATSRTTSARTDTQYF
TRBV19	TRBJ2-7	.	TRBD2	TGTGCCAGTAGCCTCGAACCGGGACTAGCGGGAGTACAGTACTTC	CASSLEPGLAGVQYF
TRBV7-8	TRBJ2-5	.	TRBD1	TGTGCCAGCAGCTTAGCCGGGGACAGGGCTAGAGAGACCCAGTACTTC	CASSLAGDRARETQYF
TRBV27	TRBJ2-1	.	TRBD2	TGTGCCAGCAGTACCATGGCACTAGCGGGAGTGGACAATGAGCAGTTCTTC	CASSTMALAGVDNEQFF
TRBV12-5	TRBJ2-1	.	TRBD2	TGTGCTAGTGGACTATTAGCGGGAGGAAAGAATGAGCAGTTCTTC	CASGLLAGGKNEQFF
TRBV5-1	TRBJ2-7	.	.	TGCGCCAGCAGGGAGGTGGGCGGCTACGAGCAGTACTTC	CASREVGGYEQYF
TRBV7-2	TRBJ2-1	.	.	TGTGCCAGCAGCTTCGACTCGCTTTACAATGAGCAGTTCTTC	CASSFDSLYNEQFF
TRBV20-1	TRBJ1-1	.	.	TGCAGGGTACGGGGAAACGCTGAAGCTTTCTTT	CRVRGNAEAFF
TRBV2	TRBJ1-1	.	.	TGTGCCAGCAAGCGCCGGGAAGTAATGAACACTGAAGCTTTCTTT	CASKRREVMNTEAFF
TRBV30	TRBJ1-1	.	.	TGTGCCTGGACACTACAGGGAATGACTGAAGCTTTCTTT	CAWTLQGMTEAFF
TRBV5-1	TRBJ2-3	.	TRBD1	TGCGCCAGCAGCCTAGGACAGGGGGAAGTCATAAATACGCAGTATTTT	CASSLGQGEVINTQYF
TRBV5-6	TRBJ2-1	.	TRBD2	TGTGCCAGCAGCCCCCCCCGAGCGGGGGGATACAATGAGCAGTTCTTC	CASSPPRAGGYNEQFF
TRBV28	TRBJ1-2	.	TRBD1	TGTGCCAGCAGACGGGACAGCAACTATGGCTACACCTTC	CASRRDSNYGYTF
TRBV25-1	TRBJ1-4	once	.	TGTGCCAGCAGTGGATCATCAACTAATGAAAAACTGTTTTTT	CASSGSSTNEKLFF
TRBV6-1	TRBJ2-5	.	TRBD1	TGTGCCAGCAGTGAATCTGGGGGCAGGGGGCGTATGAGAGCGGCCCAGTACTTC	CASSESGGRGRMRAAQYF
TRBV19	TRBJ1-3	.	.	TGTGCCAGTGCTAGGGGGGACTCTGGAAACACCATATATTTT	CASARGDSGNTIYF
TRBV11-3	TRBJ2-3	.	TRBD2	TGTGCCAGCAGCTTAAGGCTAGCGGGAGATACTAGCACAGATACGCAGTATTTT	CASSLRLAGDTSTDTQYF
TRBV5-1	TRBJ1-4	.	TRBD1	TGCGCCAGCAGCTATGGTGCCGGGACGGCAGGGGGCTTAACTAATGAAAAACTGTTTTTT	CASSYGAGTAGGLTNEKLFF
TRBV15	TRBJ1-2	.	TRBD1	TGTGCCACCAGCAGAGATGGCCCTTTGGGACAGGGGAACTATGGCTACACCTTC	CATSRDGPLGQGNYGYTF
TRBV4-3	TRBJ1-2	.	.	TGCGCCAGCAGCCAAGCGTTAGGTTGGACGGAGAACTATGGCTACACCTTC	CASSQALGWTENYGYTF
TRBV5-1	TRBJ1-2	.	.	TGCGCCAGCAGCTTGACAGGTTCGGCTAACTATGGCTACACCTTC	CASSLTGSANYGYTF
TRBV21-1	TRBJ2-3	few	.	TGTGCCAGCAGCAAAGCACCGGGACAGGGGGGCACAGATACGCAGTATTTT	CASSKAPGQGGTDTQYF